This T cell receptor beta chain is drawn from a study of post-analysis software for immune sequencing data. TCR beta cDNA libraries included unique molecular identifiers. A single record per CDR3 protein comes from TCRdb applying MiXCR to the PCR reads. This sample carries about 540,000 distinct CDR3 sequences, under 40% of them seen once, and the ten largest clones take approximately 5.4%. Study-level findings and limits: Strong same-batch co-clustering of samples appeared with F measure clustering. Higher frequency in patients than in controls was seen for several TRBV segments, with TRBV5-6, TRBV5-1 and TRBV20-1 among them.

As for this clonotype: The antigen is undetermined.

The germline V and J ends were trimmed by 3 bases and 12 bases, with 18 bases remaining between them. There are 13 residues in the CDR3. Germline CDR1 SQVTM, CDR2 ANQGSEA. This rearrangement joins TRBV29-1 to TRBJ2-1, with D possibly matching TRBD1 (6 bases). The specimen was blood. This receptor was identified in a girl younger than 18 with multiple sclerosis. The CDR3: CSVEDSFPAGQFF. Here the CDR3 DNA reads TGCAGCGTTGAGGACAGCTTCCCCGCTGGGCAGTTCTTC.